Below are 10 T cell receptor beta chains sequenced from a single sample in a study of T-cell reconstitution after alpha-beta-depleted transplantation in children. Unique molecular identifiers featured in how the TCRbeta library was prepared. TCRdb recomputed calls from the PCR reads with MiXCR, one row per CDR3 protein. Found here are under 400,000 distinct CDR3 sequences, approximately 23% of them singletons; the top ten hold approximately 10%. Sequenced material: PBMCs, mostly from graft donor cells, taken 180 days after TCRalphabeta/CD19-depleted stem cell transplant. Receptors were obtained from a male patient between 10 and 17 years old who had a stem cell transplant for acute lymphoblastic leukemia, so the T cells may come from the graft donor.

The chain is built from TRBV20-1 and TRBJ2-3; no definite D call. Between the trimmed V and J ends, which lost 4 bases and 4 bases, there was a span of 21 bases. This CDR3 is 16 amino acids long. Germline CDR1 is DFQATT and CDR2 is SNEGSKA (reference sequence). CDR3 in DNA: TGCAGTGCTATCCCCCCGAAACATAGCCGCCCAGATACGCAGTATTTT. Translation gives CSAIPPKHSRPDTQYF.

V is TRBV20-1 and J is TRBJ2-3; D call uncertain. Trimming cost V 1 base and J 1 base, with 6 bases left between them. Germline loops: CDR1 DFQATT, CDR2 SNEGSKA (reference sequence). This CDR3 is 13 amino acids long. CDR3 protein: CSARVTGTDTQYF. The DNA for the CDR3 is TGCAGTGCTAGAGTGACGGGCACAGATACGCAGTATTTT.

The table lists this clonotype with a few counts. V usage is TRBV10-3 and J usage is TRBJ1-2; possible D gene TRBD1, 5 bases. This CDR3 is built from 13 residues. V lost 5 bases and J 8 bases, leaving 15 bases between the germline ends. CDR1 and CDR2 (germline): ENHRY, SYGVKD. CDR3 coding DNA: TGTGCCATCAGTTCTTTCGGACAAGGCGGCTACACCTTC. Encoded protein: CAISSFGQGGYTF.

V usage is TRBV5-1 and J usage is TRBJ1-3; possibly TRBD1 for D (5 bases). V lost 1 base and J lost 1, with 9 bases in between. The CDR3 sequence is 15 residues long. Per germline, CDR1 SGHRS and CDR2 YFSETQ. DNA of the CDR3: TGCGCCAGCAGCTTGACAGGAATATCTGGAAACACCATATATTTT. Translating it yields CASSLTGISGNTIYF.

The sample holds many counts of this clonotype. The V and J genes are TRBV10-3 and TRBJ1-2; D not resolved. V was cut by 3 bases and J by 2 bases, with 4 bases left in between. CDR1 is ENHRY, CDR2 SYGVKD, per germline. CDR3 length: 12 residues. CDR3 in amino acids: CAISEGNYGYTF. CDR3 DNA sequence: TGTGCCATCAGTGAAGGCAACTATGGCTACACCTTC.

The chain uses TRBV9 and TRBJ2-1; D is possibly TRBD2 (6 bases). Between the trimmed V and J ends, which lost 6 bases and 2 bases, there was a span of 15 bases. Germline loops: CDR1 SGDLS, CDR2 YYNGEE. The CDR3 sequence is 15 residues long. The CDR3 here is CASNLGGVAYNEQFF. The DNA for the CDR3 is TGTGCCAGCAACCTAGGAGGGGTCGCCTACAATGAGCAGTTCTTC.

CDR3 protein: CASSVVYNDNEQFF. CDR3 in DNA: TGTGCCAGCAGCGTAGTCTATAACGACAATGAGCAGTTCTTC. The chain joins TRBV9 to TRBJ2-1; D gene uncertain. Between the trimmed V and J ends, which lost 0 bases and 5 bases, there was a span of 9 bases. CDR1 is SGDLS and CDR2 is YYNGEE in the germline V gene. CDR3 length: 14 residues.

Concerning this clonotype: This may be a read error, as it is one base from a much larger clone. The chain joins TRBV12-3 or TRBV12-4 to TRBJ2-7; 8 bases match TRBD2. This CDR3 spans 18 amino acids. The CDR3 DNA reads TGTACCAGCAGTTCTCGACTCCCCCAAGCGGGAGAAGTAGGTGAGCAGTACTTC. It translates to CTSSSRLPQAGEVGEQYF.

This rearrangement joins TRBV11-2 to TRBJ1-1, with D perhaps TRBD1 (5 bases). Between the trimmed V and J ends, which lost 5 bases and 1 base, there was a span of 20 bases. Germline V gives CDR1 SGHAT, CDR2 FQNNGV. This CDR3 region has 17 residues. The CDR3 DNA is TGTGCCAGCAGCATTATTCAATCGTTGACAGCGAACACTGAAGCTTTCTTT. Protein product: CASSIIQSLTANTEAFF.

The J gene is TRBJ2-7, the V gene TRBV12-3 or TRBV12-4, with D maybe TRBD2 (6 bases). CDR3 length equals 15 residues. V was pared by 6 bases and J by 1 base, with 16 bases between. The DNA for the CDR3 is TGTGCCAGCAGGAGGGCGAGCGGGCTATCCTACGAGCAGTACTTC. Its translation is CASRRASGLSYEQYF.